This T cell receptor beta chain came from a study of coeliac disease (dated 2022 in TCRdb). Regarding the complete study: Each coeliac patient fell into one of three classes: newly diagnosed active disease, refractory coeliac disease type I, or disease kept under control by a gluten-free diet. Because high-resolution HLA typing was not available, biased TRBV7-2 usage was examined as a proof of principle. Next-generation sequencing of rearranged TRB and TRG CDR3 regions was applied to small intestinal lymphocyte fractions from coeliac and non-coeliac patients. The goal was to describe the TR repertoires of small intestinal T cells in active coeliac disease, in refractory type I coeliac disease, and in coeliac disease treated with a gluten-free diet. The full study included 30 patients: some 22 with serologically confirmed coeliac disease and 8 controls with non-small intestinal disorders. TRB sequencing was successfully performed on samples from some 27 subjects, among which 20 to 25 paired bulk unsorted intraepithelial and lamina propria cell samples were included. Points the paper makes about the study in general: TRB repertoires were mostly private, with most amino acid sequences found in only one sample, and V-gene usage showed no significant difference between disease groups. Lower clonality than in controls was observed in the TRB and TRG repertoires of active coeliac intraepithelial and lamina propria samples, suggesting that diverse T cells were recruited. In the authors' view, the approach was unsuitable for unbiased detection of gliadin-specific T cells, since gliadin-specific T cells are scarce and rarely shared between patients. The separation of intraepithelial from lamina propria cells did not yield high-purity fractions, so cross-contamination between compartments was possible. Published gliadin-specific TRB sequences were found in about 45% of the 18 coeliac lamina propria samples but in only 1 of 6 controls.

V is pruned by 5 bases and J by 4 bases, leaving 11 bases of the junction without a gene match. CDR1 is given as SGHTA and CDR2 as FQGTGA, both from the germline V gene. The CDR3 holds 17 amino acids from the cysteine to the phenylalanine. Kept here is only the CDR3 DNA, which spans 51 bases and is read in frame from base 1. The library was produced with the immunoSEQ multiplex PCR assay. Using reverse primers that targeted J gene segments together with forward primers that targeted V gene segments, the TR loci were amplified in a multiplexed PCR. The Illumina HiSeq System was used to sequence the amplified CDR3 regions. The published analysis was carried out like this. A nearest-neighbour algorithm merged closely related reads to remove PCR and sequencing errors and collapse data into unique sequences. Two measures summarised the repertoires: clonality, and T cell density, defined as TR molecules per amount of genomic DNA input. CDR3 amino acid sequences present in at least 80% of unsorted samples were defined as public TRs and were then tested for differential abundance between coeliac and control samples. Every lamina propria sample was checked against a list of some 220 published gliadin-specific TRB sequences. Kruskal-Wallis tests followed by Dunn post-tests were used to test for differences in clonality and density between disease groups. Here the immuneACCESS table is served through TCRdb, limited to in-frame sequences with V and J called. Missing clones are a known gap in these copies; in checked studies unresolved V genes cover under half, and the rest lacks a known reason. The V and J calls and clone size are taken from that table; D and trimming were inferred from the DNA. The sample profile shows about 1,200 clones; roughly 69% of them were found once. The ten most abundant clones make up about 33% of the sample.

Cells were frozen in aliquots of 500,000 to 650,000 in DMSO/FBS in liquid nitrogen, and a single aliquot from each fraction was used for sequencing. Every one of the 30 study patients had an endoscopy and a small intestinal biopsy. Lamina propria cells were released by collagenase digestion of the biopsy tissue left over after intraepithelial cell isolation. Genomic DNA was extracted from frozen unsorted cell fractions using the Qiagen DNeasy blood extraction kit. This clone came up once. Its antigen target is currently unknown. The input lacks base qualities; no much larger clone sits a single base away.

Sequencing input: lamina propria lymphocytes from the gut. Per the publication, the cell subset or site label means: lamina propria cell (LPC) fraction of small intestinal biopsy. The receptor's source is a middle-aged woman with celiac disease on a gluten-free diet, and with hypertension. The rearranged chain carries TRBV7-3 and TRBJ2-3; 11 bases in the junction line up with TRBD1. In nucleotide form, the sequence is TGTGCCAGCAGCCCTTATTTGGGACAGGGGGGCGCAGATACGCAGTATTTT. It codes for CASSPYLGQGGADTQYF.